A single sample is the source of the 8 T cell receptor beta chains below, sequenced in a study of cytomegalovirus exposure and HLA in healthy donors. The PCR contained 60 Vbeta and 13 Jbeta primers. TCRdb's copy holds only in-frame clones and misses some; the assay was immunoSEQ multiplex PCR. The table counts over 100,000 clones; over 1.5% lies in the top ten. Sequencing input: PBMCs. These receptors were obtained from a woman aged 40 to 50 in good health and CMV-seropositive.

The chain joins TRBV15 to TRBJ2-7; 13 bases line up with TRBD2. Germline V gene lookup returns CDR1 LNHNV and CDR2 YYDKDF (reference sequence). The CDR3 has 15 residues. With 4 bases clipped from V and 4 bases from J, the junction kept 4 bases outside the gene matches. The CDR3 DNA reads TGTGCCACCAGCACGGGACTAGCGGGGCAGTACGAGCAGTACTTC. Translation gives CATSTGLAGQYEQYF.

J is TRBJ1-1 and V is TRBV5-4; possibly TRBD1 for D (5 bases). Per the germline V gene, CDR1 is SGHNT and CDR2 is YYREEE (reference sequence). V lost 1 base to trimming and J lost 8 bases, with 6 bases between them. This CDR3 contains 11 residues. CDR3 protein: CASSLRGEAFF. In DNA, the CDR3 is TGTGCCAGCAGCTTGCGGGGGGAAGCTTTCTTT.

The chain links TRBV18 to TRBJ2-3; D unresolved. Germline loops: CDR1 KGHSH, CDR2 LQKENI. There are 16 residues in the CDR3. V was shortened by 3 bases and J by 2 bases, with 15 bases between the two germline ends. Written as DNA, the CDR3 is TGTGCCAGCTCACCCTTACACAAGATTAACACAGATACGCAGTATTTT. Its protein product is CASSPLHKINTDTQYF.

The J gene is TRBJ2-3, the V gene TRBV10-1, with 7 bases that match TRBD2. This CDR3 spans 13 amino acids. J gave up 4 bases and V 5 bases, and 3 bases lay outside the gene matches. Germline V gene sequence: CDR1 WNHNN, CDR2 SYGVQD (reference sequence). CDR3 DNA: TGCGCCAGCAGTCGAACTAGCGCAGATACGCAGTATTTT. It yields the protein CASSRTSADTQYF.

The V gene is TRBV6-1, the J gene TRBJ1-1, with D maybe TRBD1 (6 bases). Trimming removed 4 bases at V and 6 bases at J, with 15 bases between. CDR1 and CDR2 from the germline V gene are MNHNS and SASEGT. There are 14 residues in the CDR3. CDR3 amino acids: CASSALTGIAEAFF. Written as DNA, the CDR3 is TGTGCCAGCAGTGCCCTCACAGGGATTGCTGAAGCTTTCTTT.

V and J are TRBV6-1 and TRBJ1-6, with 8 positions matching TRBD1. This CDR3 region has 14 residues. In germline, CDR1 is MNHNS, CDR2 SASEGT. Unmatched junction bases numbered 0, after V lost 1 base and J lost 7 bases. CDR3 loop: CASSEGTGNSPLHF. Here the CDR3 DNA reads TGTGCCAGCAGTGAAGGGACAGGGAATTCACCCCTCCACTTT.

The chain couples TRBV10-3 to TRBJ2-7; 9 bases line up with TRBD1. This CDR3 region has 17 residues. Germline trimming cut 3 bases from V and 8 bases from J; bases unmatched to any gene: 17. Germline CDR1 is ENHRY and CDR2 is SYGVKD. This CDR3 is CAISDSIGDRDRAQQYF. The CDR3 nucleotides are TGTGCCATCAGTGATAGTATTGGGGACAGGGACCGGGCCCAGCAGTACTTC.

The chain has TRBV6-1 and TRBJ1-4; 8 bases agree with TRBD1. Germline V lookup: CDR1 MNHNS, CDR2 SASEGT. The junction had 9 bases not matched to a gene; V was cut back by 7 bases and J by 5 bases. The CDR3 has 15 amino acids. This CDR3 is CASTGQGGVNEKLFF. CDR3 bases: TGTGCCAGCACCGGACAGGGAGGGGTGAATGAAAAACTGTTTTTT.